The 15 T cell receptor beta chains in this list originate from one sample, sequenced in a study of CD8 T cells in ankylosing spondylitis (dated by TCRdb to between 2016 and 2019). General conclusions and limits of the study: Blood from ankylosing spondylitis patients appeared to be characterized by a TCR beta motif made up of about 8 highly homologous amino acid variants.

These receptors lack a known antigen. Receptors were amplified or captured by 5' RACE. Sequencing relied on an Illumina HiSeq 2500. The public reads were quality trimmed at Q25 with fastp and then assembled into clones with MiXCR by TCRdb, keeping productive beta chains. One record per CDR3 amino acid sequence lists the most common genes and DNA. The sample table lists hundreds of thousands of distinct CDR3 sequences, 15% to 20% of them with a count of one. The ten largest clonotypes hold around 0.92% of the sample. The sample consisted of blood, either unsorted or a sorted T cell fraction (not recorded which). These TCRs come from a male donor with ankylosing spondylitis.

The chain couples TRBV20-1 to TRBJ2-7, with 11 bases that match TRBD2. Trimming cost V 6 bases and J 3 bases; bases outside gene matches: 4. Per the germline V gene, CDR1 is DFQATT and CDR2 is SNEGSKA (reference sequence). The CDR3 sequence is 13 residues long. In nucleotides, the CDR3 is TGCAGTGCGGAAGGGACTAGCGGCTACGAGCAGTACTTC. It yields the protein CSAEGTSGYEQYF.

The table lists this clonotype with many counts. V is TRBV12-3 or TRBV12-4 and J is TRBJ2-7, with 7 bases aligning to TRBD1. V was clipped by 6 bases and J by 5 bases; unmatched bases: 7. The CDR3 consists of 13 residues. The DNA of the CDR3 is TGTGCCAGCAGAAAGACAGGGCTCGACGAGCAGTACTTC. Protein sequence: CASRKTGLDEQYF.

The gene calls are TRBV6-4 and TRBJ2-5; 8 positions agree with TRBD2. Germline V gene data show CDR1 as MRHNA and CDR2 as SNTAGT. With V trimmed by 9 bases and J by 6 bases, 6 bases remained unmatched. The CDR3 length is 12 residues. CDR3 in DNA: TGTGCCAGTCCAGTAGCGGGGAAGACCCAGTACTTC. This sequence encodes CASPVAGKTQYF.

The genes are TRBV30 and TRBJ1-1; D ambiguous. CDR1 and CDR2 from the germline V gene are GTSNPN and SVGIG (reference sequence). The CDR3 totals 14 residues. V was cut by 2 bases and J by 1 base, with 11 bases left in between. The DNA of the CDR3 is TGTGCCTGGAGTAGAGGACGGGCGAACACTGAAGCTTTCTTT. It codes for CAWSRGRANTEAFF.

This chain joins TRBV12-3 or TRBV12-4 and TRBJ1-1; TRBD1 might be the D (5 bases). CDR3 length: 13 residues. V lost 5 bases to trimming and J lost 8 bases, with 15 bases between them. For the CDR3, the DNA is TGTGCCAGCAGTCCAGACAGACCAGCCGAAGCTTTCTTT. Translated, it gives CASSPDRPAEAFF.

In its sample, this clonotype was seen a few times. This sequence joins TRBV6-1 and TRBJ2-3, with 13 positions matching TRBD2. This CDR3 region has 15 residues. CDR1 and CDR2 from the germline V gene are MNHNS and SASEGT. Germline trimming cut 4 bases from V and 6 bases from J; bases unmatched to any gene: 4. The CDR3 nucleotides read TGTGCCAGCAGTGCAAGGACTAGCGGGGGCGATACGCAGTATTTT. Translated: CASSARTSGGDTQYF.

J is TRBJ1-6 and V is TRBV6-5; TRBD1 is a possible D gene (5 bases). This CDR3 has 15 residues. Trimming cost V 4 bases and J 9 bases, with 16 bases left between them. CDR1 is MNHEY and CDR2 is SVGAGI in the germline V gene. The CDR3 nucleotides are TGTGCCAGCAGTTTCAGGGTTGAGGGTGGTTCACCCCTCCACTTT. This codes for CASSFRVEGGSPLHF.

The CDR3 protein is CASSYSRGVQETQYF. The CDR3 DNA follows: TGTGCCAGCAGTTACTCTCGTGGAGTCCAAGAGACCCAGTACTTC. The chain links TRBV27 to TRBJ2-5; D gene ambiguous. The CDR3 consists of 15 residues. Germline-derived CDR1 and CDR2 are MNHEY and SMNVEV (reference sequence). With 4 bases removed from V and 1 base from J, the gap between germline ends came to 13 bases.

The chain combines TRBV7-3 with TRBJ2-1; D perhaps matches TRBD2 (6 bases). This CDR3 comprises 17 residues. V lost 3 bases and J 2 bases, leaving 17 bases between the germline ends. Germline CDR1 SGHTA, CDR2 FQGTGA. In nucleotides, the CDR3 is TGTGCCAGCAGCTTGGGCGTTGGTAGCGGAACCTACAATGAGCAGTTCTTC. This sequence encodes CASSLGVGSGTYNEQFF.

The genes are TRBV4-3 and TRBJ2-3; TRBD2 agrees at 8 bases. V shed 0 bases, J shed 3 bases, and the junction held 11 bases outside the gene matches. This CDR3 has 18 residues. The germline CDR1 and CDR2 sequences are LGHNA and YSLEER. The DNA of the CDR3 is TGCGCCAGCAGCCAAGATCGGGAGCGGGGGCGGATTACAGATACGCAGTATTTT. Residues: CASSQDRERGRITDTQYF.

The V gene is TRBV19, the J gene TRBJ1-5; D remains unclear. The germline V gene encodes CDR1 LNHDA and CDR2 SQIVND (reference sequence). The CDR3 is 13 amino acids. Trimming removed 3 bases from V and 3 bases from J, with 6 bases in between. The CDR3 protein is CASSMGINQPQHF. The CDR3, as DNA: TGTGCCAGTAGTATGGGCATCAATCAGCCCCAGCATTTT.

This clonotype appeared a few times. V is TRBV20-1 and J is TRBJ1-6; D gene ambiguous. V was pared by 0 bases and J by 5 bases, with 14 bases between. The length of the CDR3 is 16 residues. From germline, CDR1 is DFQATT and CDR2 SNEGSKA (reference sequence). The CDR3 is CSARDPRVPDNSPLHF. The CDR3 DNA reads as TGCAGTGCTAGAGATCCAAGAGTGCCAGATAATTCACCCCTCCACTTT.

This chain joins TRBV15 and TRBJ1-3, with D maybe TRBD1 (6 bases). The CDR3 contains 17 residues. Trimming stripped 2 bases from V and 0 bases from J, with 14 bases between. CDR1 is LNHNV, CDR2 YYDKDF, per germline (reference sequence). The CDR3 region is CATSRPPDRSSGNTIYF. As DNA, the CDR3 is TGTGCCACCAGCAGACCCCCCGACAGGAGCTCTGGAAACACCATATATTTT.

This clonotype showed up just a few times. This chain connects TRBV7-8 to TRBJ2-2, with D possibly TRBD2 on 6 matching bases. Per germline, CDR1 SGHVS and CDR2 FQNEAQ. Trimming took 2 bases from V and 6 from J, leaving 22 bases between them. This CDR3 region has 18 residues. CDR3 DNA: TGTGCCAGCAGCTTATGGAGTAGCGGTGGGTTTGCCCCCGGGGAGCTGTTTTTT. As protein: CASSLWSSGGFAPGELFF.

This clonotype was detected only a few times. The V gene is TRBV12-3 or TRBV12-4, the J gene TRBJ2-3; TRBD2 agrees at 8 bases. With V trimmed by 2 bases and J by 1 base, 8 bases remained unmatched. The CDR3 covers 17 residues. The CDR3 region has the DNA TGTGCCAGCAGTTTAACCCGAAGCGGGGGAGGCACAGATACGCAGTATTTT. This codes for CASSLTRSGGGTDTQYF.